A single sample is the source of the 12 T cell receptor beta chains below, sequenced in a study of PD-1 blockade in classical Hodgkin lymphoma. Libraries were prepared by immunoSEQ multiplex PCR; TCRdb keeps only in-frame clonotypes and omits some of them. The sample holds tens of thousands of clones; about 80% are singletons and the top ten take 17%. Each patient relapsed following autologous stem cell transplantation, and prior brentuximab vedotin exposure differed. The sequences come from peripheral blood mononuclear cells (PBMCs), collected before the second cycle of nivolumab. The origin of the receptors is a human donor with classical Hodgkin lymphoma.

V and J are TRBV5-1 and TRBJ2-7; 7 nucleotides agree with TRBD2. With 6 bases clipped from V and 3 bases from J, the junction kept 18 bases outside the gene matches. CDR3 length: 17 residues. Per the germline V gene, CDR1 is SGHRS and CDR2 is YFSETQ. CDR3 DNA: TGCGCCAGCAAGATAACATCAGCGGGGTCTCTGTTCTACGAGCAGTACTTC. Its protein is CASKITSAGSLFYEQYF.

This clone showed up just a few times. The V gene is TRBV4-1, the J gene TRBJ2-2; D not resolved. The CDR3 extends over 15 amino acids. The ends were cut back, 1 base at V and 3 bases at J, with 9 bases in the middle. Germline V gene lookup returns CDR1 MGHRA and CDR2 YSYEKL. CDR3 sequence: CASSQAGYYTGELFF. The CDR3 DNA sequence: TGCGCCAGCAGCCAAGCAGGCTACTACACCGGGGAGCTGTTTTTT.

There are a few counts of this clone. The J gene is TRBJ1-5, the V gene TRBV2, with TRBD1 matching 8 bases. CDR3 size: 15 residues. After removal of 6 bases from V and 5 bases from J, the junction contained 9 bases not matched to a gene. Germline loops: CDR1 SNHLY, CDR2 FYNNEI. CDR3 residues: CASRGTGRSDQPQHF. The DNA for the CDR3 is TGTGCCAGCAGGGGGACAGGAAGATCCGATCAGCCCCAGCATTTT.

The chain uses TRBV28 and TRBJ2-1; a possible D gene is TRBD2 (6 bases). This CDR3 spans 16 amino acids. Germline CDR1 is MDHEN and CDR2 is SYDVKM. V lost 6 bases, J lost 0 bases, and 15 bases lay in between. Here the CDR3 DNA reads TGTGCCAGCAGCCCCCCCGGGAGACGCTCCTACAATGAGCAGTTCTTC. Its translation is CASSPPGRRSYNEQFF.

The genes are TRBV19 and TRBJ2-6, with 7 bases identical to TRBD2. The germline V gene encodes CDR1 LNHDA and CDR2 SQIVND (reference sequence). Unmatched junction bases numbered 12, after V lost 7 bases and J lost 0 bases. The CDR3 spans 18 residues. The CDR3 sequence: CASTPWGGRTSGANVLTF. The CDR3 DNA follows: TGTGCCAGTACCCCATGGGGAGGGCGCACCTCTGGGGCCAACGTCCTGACTTTC. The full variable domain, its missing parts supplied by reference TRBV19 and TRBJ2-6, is DGGITQSPKYLFRKEGQNVTLSCEQNLNHDAMYWYRQDPGQGLRLIYYSQIVNDFQKGDIAEGYSVSREKKESFPLTVTSAQKNPTAFYLCASTPWGGRTSGANVLTFGAGSRLTVL.

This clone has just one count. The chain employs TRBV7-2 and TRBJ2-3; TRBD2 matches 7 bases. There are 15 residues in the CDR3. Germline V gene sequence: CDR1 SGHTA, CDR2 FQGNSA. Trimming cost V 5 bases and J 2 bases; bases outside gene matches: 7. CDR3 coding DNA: TGTGCCAGCAGCCGAGGGACTACCGTCACAGATACGCAGTATTTT. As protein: CASSRGTTVTDTQYF.

In DNA form, the CDR3 reads TGTGCCAGCAGCCTCACACAGGGGGCCGGGGAAAAACTGTTTTTT. It codes for CASSLTQGAGEKLFF. V gene TRBV11-2 combines with J gene TRBJ1-4; 9 nucleotides agree with TRBD1. After removal of 5 bases from V and 8 bases from J, the junction contained 9 bases not matched to a gene. This CDR3 is built from 15 residues. Germline CDR1 reads SGHAT; CDR2 reads FQNNGV.

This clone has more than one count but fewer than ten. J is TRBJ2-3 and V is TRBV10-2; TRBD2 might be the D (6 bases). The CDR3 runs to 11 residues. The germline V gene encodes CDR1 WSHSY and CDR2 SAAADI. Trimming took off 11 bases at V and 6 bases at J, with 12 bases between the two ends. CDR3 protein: CASRLGDTQYF. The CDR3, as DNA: TGCGCCTCACGACTAGGCGATACGCAGTATTTT.

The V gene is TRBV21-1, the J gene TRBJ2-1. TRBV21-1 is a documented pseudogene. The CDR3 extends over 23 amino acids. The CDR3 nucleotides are TGTGCCAGCAGCGCAAATGGGTCAAAAAGGTTAATCGCCGGACCAATGCCTTACAATGAGCAGTTCTTC. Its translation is CASSANGSKRLIAGPMPYNEQFF.

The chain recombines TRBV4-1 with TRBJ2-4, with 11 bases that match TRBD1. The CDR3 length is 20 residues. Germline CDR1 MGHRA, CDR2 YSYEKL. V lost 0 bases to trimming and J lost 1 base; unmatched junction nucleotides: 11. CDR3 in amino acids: CASSQEGQGDIVAAKNIQYF. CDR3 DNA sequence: TGCGCCAGCAGCCAAGAGGGACAGGGGGATATCGTCGCGGCCAAAAACATTCAGTACTTC.

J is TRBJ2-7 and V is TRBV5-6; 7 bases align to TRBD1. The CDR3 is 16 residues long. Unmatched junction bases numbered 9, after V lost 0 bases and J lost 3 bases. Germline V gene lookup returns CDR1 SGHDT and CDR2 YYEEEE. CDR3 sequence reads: CASSLVFKDRVYEQYF. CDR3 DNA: TGTGCCAGCAGCTTGGTCTTTAAAGACAGGGTCTACGAGCAGTACTTC.

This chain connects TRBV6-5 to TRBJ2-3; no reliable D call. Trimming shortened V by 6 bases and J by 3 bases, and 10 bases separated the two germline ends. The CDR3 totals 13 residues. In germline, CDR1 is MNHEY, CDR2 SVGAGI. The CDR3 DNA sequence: TGTGCCAGCAGGAAAAGCTGGACAGATACGCAGTATTTT. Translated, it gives CASRKSWTDTQYF.